Given below is one T cell receptor (beta chain) in context. No antigen is known for it. This sample is drawn from a study of radiation and T cells in renal cell carcinoma. Trimming shortened V by 4 bases and J by 0 bases, and 12 bases separated the two germline ends. The CDR3 has 15 amino acids. Germline V gives CDR1 WSHSY, CDR2 SAAADI. Stated treatment: treatment-naive control, cytoreductive nephrectomy. Control tumor donors were a few females and roughly ten males, median age roughly 54 years. Findings of the study overall: Only small tumor regions of 0.85 to 1 g were sampled.

Clones were sequenced by immunoSEQ multiplex PCR, and TCRdb holds only the in-frame ones, with some missing. Seen here are some 25,000 clones, roughly 64% observed once, and the top ten hold about 22%. The TCR comes from a man aged 35 to 55 with renal cell carcinoma. The sample was tumor tissue, taken from a patient whose treatment was nephrectomy without radiotherapy. V and J are TRBV10-2 and TRBJ1-1, with a tentative D call TRBD1 (6 bases). Written as DNA, the CDR3 is TGCGCCAGCAGTGGATCGGACAGTCTGAACACTGAAGCTTTCTTT. Residues: CASSGSDSLNTEAFF.